Each of the 16 T cell receptor beta chains below was sequenced from the same sample in a study of spatial heterogeneity in lung cancer. The sample's time point: sample taken at primary tumor resection. Unsorted whole RNA from tumor, nontumor lung or frozen PBMC underwent sequencing. TCRdb ran MiXCR on the 5' RACE reads and lists one entry per CDR3 protein. This table has 4,100 or so distinct CDR3 sequences, over 20% appearing once. The sequencing here drew on normal lung tissue next to the tumor, taken at surgery. The origin of the receptors is a female donor with early-stage non-small cell lung cancer.

The V and J genes are TRBV12-3 or TRBV12-4 and TRBJ1-4, with TRBD1 matching over 7 bases. V dropped 6 bases and J dropped 7; count of bases not matched to a gene: 8. The CDR3 has 14 residues. The CDR3 reads CASRQQGRGEKLFF. For the CDR3, the DNA is TGTGCCAGCAGGCAACAGGGGAGGGGTGAAAAACTGTTTTTT.

CDR3: CASSETTTGRKETQYF. The CDR3, as DNA: TGTGCCAGCAGCGAGACTACTACGGGCCGAAAAGAGACCCAGTACTTC. The rearrangement links TRBV21-1 to TRBJ2-5; the table assigns TRBD2, which was not confirmed against the DNA. TRBV21-1 is termed a pseudogene. The CDR3 sequence is 16 residues long.

This clonotype occurred a few times. V gene TRBV20-1 combines with J gene TRBJ1-5, with a weak D call TRBD1 (5 bases). The ends were cut back, 3 bases at V and 4 bases at J, with 13 bases in the middle. The CDR3 is made up of 14 amino acids. Looked up from germline, CDR1 is DFQATT and CDR2 is SNEGSKA (reference sequence). The CDR3 region has the DNA TGCAGTGCTAGGGACCGGGGCCCGAATCAGCCCCAGCATTTT. Translated, it gives CSARDRGPNQPQHF.

The table lists this clonotype with many counts. The rearrangement joins TRBV7-2 to TRBJ2-5; 13 bases map to TRBD2. CDR1 is SGHTA, CDR2 FQGNSA, per germline. This CDR3 is 17 amino acids long. Germline trimming cut 2 bases from V and 6 bases from J; bases unmatched to any gene: 9. The CDR3 protein is CASSLRTSGGAGKTQYF. Here the CDR3 DNA reads TGTGCCAGCAGCTTAAGAACTAGCGGGGGGGCCGGAAAGACCCAGTACTTC.

The gene calls are TRBV5-6 and TRBJ1-4; a possible D gene is TRBD1 (6 bases). V shed 1 base and J shed 5 bases, with 12 bases lying between them. The CDR3 is 15 residues long. Germline CDR1 SGHDT, CDR2 YYEEEE. The CDR3 here is CASSLPGQKNEKLFF. The CDR3 DNA is TGTGCCAGCAGCTTGCCCGGACAGAAAAATGAAAAACTGTTTTTT.

This clonotype was seen only a few times. CDR3 loop: CSASSTAEAFF. CDR3 DNA sequence: TGCAGTGCTAGTTCAACGGCTGAAGCTTTCTTT. The chain combines TRBV20-1 with TRBJ1-1; D remains unclear. Trimming cost V 3 bases and J 6 bases, with 8 bases left between them. The CDR3 consists of 11 residues. Germline lookup yields CDR1 DFQATT and CDR2 SNEGSKA (reference sequence).

This clonotype was picked up a small number of times. The V and J genes are TRBV5-1 and TRBJ2-2; maybe TRBD1 (6 bases). Germline-derived CDR1 and CDR2 are SGHRS and YFSETQ. Trimming took off 2 bases at V and 5 bases at J, with 10 bases between the two ends. The length of the CDR3 is 14 residues. The CDR3 here is CASSLRTATGELFF. As DNA, the CDR3 is TGCGCCAGCAGCTTACGGACAGCGACCGGGGAGCTGTTTTTT.

By share, this clonotype ranks as medium-sized. The CDR3 here is CASTQDRSSYNSPLHF. CDR3 coding DNA: TGTGCCAGCACCCAGGACAGGAGCTCCTATAATTCACCCCTCCACTTT. This sequence joins TRBV3-1 and TRBJ1-6; 7 bases are a match to TRBD1. Germline CDR1 LGHDT, CDR2 YNNKEL (reference sequence). CDR3 length equals 16 residues. Trimming removed 7 bases from V and 0 bases from J; junction bases left unmatched: 6. Supplemented by reference TRBV3-1 and TRBJ1-6, the full variable domain reads DTAVSQTPKYLVTQMGNDKSIKCEQNLGHDTMYWYKQDSKKFLKIMFSYNNKELIINETVPNRFSPKSPDKAHLNLHINSLELGDSAVYFCASTQDRSSYNSPLHFGNGTRLTVT.

The genes are TRBV7-6 and TRBJ2-5; 8 bases are a match to TRBD2. The CDR3 has 16 amino acids. Germline CDR1 and CDR2: SGHVS and FNYEAQ. Germline trimming cut 0 bases from V and 4 bases from J; bases unmatched to any gene: 7. The CDR3 loop is CASSLAAVSGGETQYF. DNA for the CDR3: TGTGCCAGCAGCTTAGCCGCAGTGAGCGGGGGAGAGACCCAGTACTTC. Drawing the rest from reference TRBV7-6 and TRBJ2-5, the complete variable domain is GAGVSQSPRYKVTKRGQDVALRCDPISGHVSLYWYRQALGQGPEFLTYFNYEAQQDKSGLPNDRFSAERPEGSISTLTIQRTEQRDSAMYRCASSLAAVSGGETQYFGPGTRLLVL.

By sample fraction, this clonotype is medium-sized. The CDR3 region is CASSLPGPTPNNEQFF. DNA for the CDR3: TGTGCCAGCAGTTTACCTGGGCCCACACCAAACAATGAGCAGTTCTTC. This chain uses TRBV28 with TRBJ2-1; D is unclear. V was trimmed by 2 bases and J by 5 bases, leaving 16 bases between them. Germline V gene data show CDR1 as MDHEN and CDR2 as SYDVKM. The CDR3 loop spans 16 amino acids.

The chain employs TRBV7-8 and TRBJ2-3; tentatively, D is TRBD1 or TRBD2 (6 bases each). V was trimmed by 4 bases and J by 4 bases, leaving 15 bases between them. The length of the CDR3 is 15 residues. The germline V gene encodes CDR1 SGHVS and CDR2 FQNEAQ. CDR3 sequence (DNA): TGTGCCAGCAGCTCGTGGGGGGCTGGATCAGATACGCAGTATTTT. The encoded protein is CASSSWGAGSDTQYF.

Within the sample, this clonotype is medium-sized. V usage is TRBV9 and J usage is TRBJ1-5; weak D call: TRBD1 (6 bases). The length of the CDR3 is 15 residues. The V end lost 4 bases, the J end lost 4 bases, and 15 bases lay between the germline ends. Germline values: CDR1 SGDLS, CDR2 YYNGEE. The CDR3 DNA reads TGTGCCAGCAGCCCTTCGGGACAAGGTAATCAGCCCCAGCATTTT. Its translation: CASSPSGQGNQPQHF.

This clonotype is labeled medium-sized. This chain connects TRBV5-1 to TRBJ2-1, with TRBD1 identical over 7 bases. Trimming removed 0 bases from V and 2 bases from J; junction bases left unmatched: 5. In germline, CDR1 is SGHRS, CDR2 YFSETQ. There are 16 residues in the CDR3. CDR3 amino acids: CASSLGATGTYNEQFF. The CDR3 bases are TGCGCCAGCAGCTTGGGTGCGACAGGGACCTACAATGAGCAGTTCTTC.

This clonotype is medium-sized in the sample. The chain carries TRBV28 and TRBJ2-7; 7 nucleotides agree with TRBD2. The length of the CDR3 is 12 residues. Trimming at V came to 6 bases and at J to 6 bases, leaving 5 bases not matched to a gene. From germline, CDR1 is MDHEN and CDR2 SYDVKM. The CDR3 region is CASRLALGEQYF. The CDR3 DNA reads as TGTGCCAGCAGACTAGCGCTCGGCGAGCAGTACTTC.

The genes are TRBV27 and TRBJ2-7; a weak D match, TRBD2 (6 bases). V was clipped by 8 bases and J by 4 bases, with 15 bases between them. CDR1 and CDR2 (germline): MNHEY, SMNVEV (reference sequence). This CDR3 region has 13 residues. CDR3 nucleotides: TGTGCCAGCGGACCCGGGACTTCTTACGAGCAGTACTTC. Amino acid sequence: CASGPGTSYEQYF.

By proportion, this clonotype is medium-sized. This rearrangement joins TRBV20-1 to TRBJ1-6; 7 bases agree with TRBD1. The V and J ends lost 3 bases and 7 bases, in that order; junction bases with no gene match: 9. This CDR3 region has 15 residues. Germline lookup yields CDR1 DFQATT and CDR2 SNEGSKA (reference sequence). The CDR3 DNA sequence: TGCAGTGCTAGGGCTTTTGACAGGGAGAATTCACCCCTCCACTTT. The encoded protein is CSARAFDRENSPLHF.